The clone carrying this T cell receptor beta chain was seen only a few times. The V segment lost 3 bases and the J segment 4 bases; nucleotides outside the gene matches: 4. The CDR3 has 15 amino acids. Germline values: CDR1 SGHTA, CDR2 FQGTGA. Original processing notes: Nucleated cell counts were estimated from reference gene primer amplification. Some clones are missing from TCRdb's copy, which holds only in-frame ones; the method was immunoSEQ multiplex PCR. The V and J calls and clone size come from that table; D and trimming were worked out from the DNA. This table holds 450,000 to 500,000 clones, 75% to 90% found once. These data come from a study of blood T cell repertoires in COVID-19.

The gene calls are TRBV7-3 and TRBJ2-2; 8 positions agree with TRBD1. The sequencing sample was made of peripheral blood. The receptor was derived from a human donor in a cohort sampled during active COVID-19. CDR3 DNA: TGTGCCAGCAGCTTTCAGGGGGCGGGCACCGGGGAGCTGTTTTTT. As protein: CASSFQGAGTGELFF.